Listed here are 23 T cell receptor beta chains from one sample, sequenced in a study of T cells in Graves' hyperthyroidism and ophthalmopathy. Amplified regions were TCR beta CDR3 sequences from RNA transcripts. The TCR CDR3 was amplified in a first-round RT-PCR using the HTBI primer set. TCRdb reprocessed the multiplex PCR reads via MiXCR and lists one record per CDR3 protein. The table has under 250,000 distinct CDR3 sequences, around 24% seen once. Sequencing input: blood. The receptors come from a woman in her thirties or forties with Graves' ophthalmopathy.

The chain recombines TRBV6-5 with TRBJ1-5; D perhaps matches TRBD1 (5 bases). The V end lost 1 base, the J end lost 5 bases, and 12 bases lay between the germline ends. Germline lookup yields CDR1 MNHEY and CDR2 SVGAGI. The CDR3 contains 15 residues. CDR3 region: CASSYYGDGDQPQHF. The CDR3 region has the DNA TGTGCCAGCAGTTACTACGGGGACGGTGATCAGCCCCAGCATTTT.

This clonotype was seen a few times. The rearrangement links TRBV5-1 to TRBJ2-5; D gene unclear. The CDR3 is made up of 15 amino acids. CDR1 SGHRS and CDR2 YFSETQ come from the germline V gene. Deletions cut 4 bases from V and 2 bases from J, with 15 bases between. This CDR3 reads CASSKTGSGQETQYF. The DNA of the CDR3 is TGCGCCAGCAGCAAGACGGGTTCCGGGCAAGAGACCCAGTACTTC.

This sequence joins TRBV19 and TRBJ1-1, with a tentative D call TRBD1 (6 bases). The CDR3 contains 13 residues. CDR1 and CDR2 from the germline V gene are LNHDA and SQIVND (reference sequence). V was trimmed by 6 bases and J by 8 bases, leaving 16 bases between them. The CDR3 DNA reads as TGTGCCAGTAGCACTGGGGTGGGGGCCGAAGCTTTCTTT. Amino acid sequence: CASSTGVGAEAFF.

This clonotype came up many times. This sequence joins TRBV4-1 and TRBJ1-5; the D is unclear. Trimming pared 1 base from V and 4 bases from J, leaving 11 bases between. There are 15 residues in the CDR3. CDR1 MGHRA and CDR2 YSYEKL come from the germline V gene. CDR3 residues: CASSQGGVWNQPQHF. Written as DNA, the CDR3 is TGCGCCAGCAGCCAAGGGGGAGTCTGGAATCAGCCCCAGCATTTT.

The genes are TRBV6-1 and TRBJ2-5; the match to TRBD1 covers 8 bases. This CDR3 has 15 residues. Germline assignment: CDR1 MNHNS and CDR2 SASEGT. With V trimmed by 6 bases and J by 0 bases, 6 bases remained unmatched. In DNA form, the CDR3 reads TGTGCCAGCAGAGGTACAGGGGGTTACCAAGAGACCCAGTACTTC. It yields the protein CASRGTGGYQETQYF.

Comment on this clonotype: The missing conserved phenylalanine or tryptophan at the end of this CDR3 makes a read error likely. The chain carries TRBV30 and TRBJ2-2; a possible D gene is TRBD2 (6 bases). The V gene's germline CDR1 is GTSNPN and CDR2 SVGIG (reference sequence). Trimming took off 2 bases at V and 1 base at J, with 11 bases between the two ends. The CDR3 length is 15 residues. The CDR3, as DNA: TGTGCCTGGAGTTTCGGGACTTTGAACACCGGGGAGCTGTTTTTG. Translation: CAWSFGTLNTGELFL.

The sample holds many counts of this clonotype. V and J are TRBV28 and TRBJ1-5; D remains ambiguous. Germline CDR1 and CDR2: MDHEN and SYDVKM. This CDR3 region has 14 residues. With 2 bases removed from V and 3 bases from J, the gap between germline ends came to 8 bases. The CDR3 DNA follows: TGTGCCAGCAGTTTAAGAGGGAACAATCAGCCCCAGCATTTT. Its translation: CASSLRGNNQPQHF.

This clonotype was seen repeatedly, ten times or more. The chain is built from TRBV7-8 and TRBJ2-4, with D unresolved. CDR3 size: 14 residues. Germline V gene lookup returns CDR1 SGHVS and CDR2 FQNEAQ. V lost 1 base, J lost 2 bases, and 6 bases lay in between. The CDR3 loop reads CASSLDRTKNIQYF. The CDR3 DNA follows: TGTGCCAGCAGCTTAGATCGAACCAAAAACATTCAGTACTTC.

This clonotype has a single count. The genes are TRBV27 and TRBJ1-1; perhaps TRBD1 as D (6 bases). The germline CDR1 and CDR2 sequences are MNHEY and SMNVEV (reference sequence). CDR3 size: 16 residues. Between the trimmed V and J ends, which lost 11 bases and 1 base, there was a span of 23 bases. The CDR3 region is CAVSSPTGYPNTEAFF. CDR3 sequence (DNA): TGTGCCGTCAGTTCCCCCACAGGGTACCCGAACACTGAAGCTTTCTTT.

The chain joins TRBV20-1 to TRBJ1-2; 7 bases are a match to TRBD1. The CDR3 has 14 residues. V dropped 6 bases and J dropped 4; count of bases not matched to a gene: 11. Germline CDR1 is DFQATT and CDR2 is SNEGSKA (reference sequence). CDR3 DNA: TGCAGTGCCAGACAGGGAAATTTGGCCTATGGCTACACCTTC. It encodes CSARQGNLAYGYTF.

This clonotype was seen more than once but under ten times. The V and J genes are TRBV5-1 and TRBJ2-7; possible D gene TRBD1, 6 bases. Trimming cost V 4 bases and J 4 bases, with 15 bases left between them. Germline CDR1 is SGHRS and CDR2 is YFSETQ. This CDR3 has 14 amino acids. The CDR3, as DNA: TGCGCCAGCAGCCTACTTTGGACAGAGTACGAGCAGTACTTC. Translated, it gives CASSLLWTEYEQYF. Variable domain in full (rest from reference TRBV5-1 and TRBJ2-7): KAGVTQTPRYLIKTRGQQVTLSCSPISGHRSVSWYQQTPGQGLQFLFEYFSETQRNKGNFPGRFSGRQFSNSRSEMNVSTLELGDSALYLCASSLLWTEYEQYFGPGTRLTVT.

In its sample, this clonotype was seen many times. The CDR3: CASSLNSLRNTEAFF. The CDR3 DNA sequence: TGCGCCAGCAGCTTGAACAGTTTAAGGAACACTGAAGCTTTCTTT. This chain connects TRBV5-1 to TRBJ1-1, with unresolved D. V was cut by 1 base and J by 1 base, with 11 bases left in between. This CDR3 spans 15 amino acids. CDR1 is SGHRS and CDR2 is YFSETQ in the germline V gene.

In this sample, this clonotype turned up many times. This rearrangement joins TRBV28 to TRBJ2-5; 15 bases are shared with TRBD2. This CDR3 is 15 amino acids long. V shed 5 bases and J 4 bases; nucleotides not matched to a gene: 2. The germline CDR1 and CDR2 sequences are MDHEN and SYDVKM. The CDR3 reads CASSRTSGRGETQYF. The CDR3 nucleotides are TGTGCCAGCAGTAGGACTAGCGGGAGGGGAGAGACCCAGTACTTC.

In its sample, this clonotype was seen many times. The J gene is TRBJ2-5, the V gene TRBV10-1, with D hard to call. CDR3 length: 16 residues. The V gene's germline CDR1 is WNHNN and CDR2 SYGVQD (reference sequence). The ends were cut back, 3 bases at V and 0 bases at J, with 14 bases in the middle. CDR3 loop: CASSDYELMYQETQYF. CDR3 bases: TGCGCCAGCAGTGATTATGAACTTATGTACCAAGAGACCCAGTACTTC.

The sample holds many counts of this clonotype. The genes are TRBV6-1 and TRBJ2-5, with 10 bases matching TRBD2. The CDR3 covers 15 residues. V lost 6 bases and J lost 7; bases outside the gene matches: 11. Germline V CDR1 and CDR2: MNHNS, SASEGT. The CDR3 sequence is CASRDSGRSMVTQYF. As DNA, the CDR3 is TGTGCCAGCAGAGATAGCGGGAGGTCTATGGTGACCCAGTACTTC.

V gene TRBV20-1 combines with J gene TRBJ2-2, with 7 bases aligning to TRBD1. The CDR3 is made up of 17 amino acids. J gave up 4 bases and V 1 base, and 12 bases lay outside the gene matches. Germline lookup yields CDR1 DFQATT and CDR2 SNEGSKA (reference sequence). The CDR3 nucleotides are TGCAGTGCTAGAGTCGGTAGGGGGCGGACAGGCACCGGGGAGCTGTTTTTT. It translates to CSARVGRGRTGTGELFF.

This clonotype was recorded many times. The chain recombines TRBV6-5 with TRBJ1-2; 7 bases line up with TRBD1. The CDR3 extends over 14 amino acids. In germline, CDR1 is MNHEY, CDR2 SVGAGI. With V trimmed by 4 bases and J by 4 bases, 6 bases remained unmatched. The CDR3 loop is CASSSPQGTYGYTF. CDR3 in DNA: TGTGCCAGCAGTTCTCCACAGGGGACCTATGGCTACACCTTC.

In this sample, this clonotype turned up many times. This chain joins TRBV10-3 and TRBJ1-1, with D possibly matching TRBD1 (6 bases). The V gene lost 4 bases and the J gene lost 4 bases, with 10 bases spanning the gap. The CDR3 spans 13 residues. Germline CDR1 and CDR2: ENHRY and SYGVKD. DNA for the CDR3: TGTGCCATCAGTGCAACAGGGAGCACTGAAGCTTTCTTT. It specifies CAISATGSTEAFF.

This clonotype was observed at least ten times. The chain links TRBV28 to TRBJ1-2; D ambiguous. Trimming stripped 0 bases from V and 7 bases from J, with 9 bases between. CDR3 length: 13 amino acids. The germline V gene encodes CDR1 MDHEN and CDR2 SYDVKM. The CDR3 is CASSLWGSGGYTF. CDR3 in DNA: TGTGCCAGCAGTTTATGGGGCTCGGGTGGCTACACCTTC.

This clonotype was observed a handful of times. The rearrangement joins TRBV3-1 to TRBJ1-1, with D uncertain. In germline, CDR1 is LGHDT, CDR2 YNNKEL (reference sequence). V gave up 4 bases and J gave up 0 bases, with 15 bases separating them. The CDR3 sequence is 16 residues long. The CDR3 nucleotides read TGTGCCAGCAGCCGATCTAGGTCATTCATGAACACTGAAGCTTTCTTT. Its protein is CASSRSRSFMNTEAFF. The full variable domain, with the rest looked up from reference TRBV3-1 and TRBJ1-1, is DTAVSQTPKYLVTQMGNDKSIKCEQNLGHDTMYWYKQDSKKFLKIMFSYNNKELIINETVPNRFSPKSPDKAHLNLHINSLELGDSAVYFCASSRSRSFMNTEAFFGQGTRLTVV.

This clonotype showed up just a few times. A read error may account for a junction end that differs from germline. The gene calls are TRBV20-1 and TRBJ2-7; a possible D gene is TRBD2 (6 bases). The CDR3 spans 12 residues. The germline V gene encodes CDR1 DFQATT and CDR2 SNEGSKA (reference sequence). The CDR3: CNARDWTYEQYF. The CDR3 DNA reads as TGCAATGCTAGGGACTGGACCTACGAGCAGTACTTC.

The rearrangement links TRBV24-1 to TRBJ1-5; D not certain. Germline CDR1 reads KGHDR; CDR2 reads SFDVKD. V was clipped by 6 bases and J by 3 bases, with 8 bases between them. The CDR3 has 13 residues. Here the CDR3 reads CATSSGLNQPQHF. The CDR3 DNA reads TGTGCCACCAGTTCCGGGCTCAATCAGCCCCAGCATTTT.

This clonotype turned up a few times. The V gene is TRBV10-3, the J gene TRBJ2-2; TRBD2 matches at 11 bases. Germline lookup yields CDR1 ENHRY and CDR2 SYGVKD. This CDR3 spans 16 amino acids. With 3 bases clipped from V and 9 bases from J, the junction kept 9 bases outside the gene matches. The CDR3 DNA follows: TGTGCCATCAGTGATACTAGCGGGAGTGGTACCAGGGAGCTGTTTTTT. It yields the protein CAISDTSGSGTRELFF.